This is a list of T cell receptor beta chains from one sample in a study of blood T cell repertoires in COVID-19. Method: immunoSEQ multiplex PCR; TCRdb's copy keeps in-frame clones and lacks some. The sample lists fewer than 200,000 clones, roughly 86% occurring once. The sample was peripheral blood. Receptor source: a man aged 40-49 years who had recovered from COVID-19. Each CDR3 is given with its conserved first and last residue. The order of the fields is D gene, J gene, V gene, clone size, CDR3 protein, CDR3 DNA. D genes are given only for firm matches. Not every row has a clone size; where given, it reads once, few, many or a size class.

>-|TRBJ1-2|TRBV28|-
CASTVVVVGGIGVGGYTF
TGTGCCAGCACCGTAGTGGTGGTGGGGGGAATTGGAGTAGGTGGCTACACCTTC
>-|TRBJ2-3|TRBV7-9|few
CASQGFGTDTQYF
TGTGCCAGCCAGGGATTCGGCACAGATACGCAGTATTTT
>TRBD2|TRBJ2-2|TRBV4-2|-
CASSQDIGGRGHTGELFF
TGTGCCAGCAGCCAAGATATAGGCGGGAGGGGTCACACCGGGGAGCTGTTTTTT
>-|TRBJ2-4|TRBV3-1/TRBV3-2|-
CASSQATGKRYF
TGTGCCAGCAGCCAAGCTACAGGCAAGCGGTACTTC
>TRBD1|TRBJ1-5|TRBV7-2|-
CASSPQGYSNQPQHF
TGTGCCAGCAGCCCACAGGGGTATAGCAATCAGCCCCAGCATTTT
>TRBD1|TRBJ2-7|TRBV2|once
CASRDHRGAYEQYF
TGTGCCAGCAGGGATCACAGGGGGGCCTACGAGCAGTACTTC
>TRBD1|TRBJ2-3|TRBV27|-
CASSLGGQGADTQYF
TGTGCCAGCAGTTTAGGTGGACAGGGTGCAGATACGCAGTATTTT
>-|TRBJ1-3|TRBV7-3|-
CASSLNPLGAGNTIYF
TGTGCCAGCAGCTTAAATCCTTTAGGGGCTGGAAACACCATATATTTT
>TRBD2|TRBJ2-3|TRBV27|-
CASSRVGSGGAVDTQYF
TGTGCCAGCAGTAGAGTAGGAAGCGGGGGGGCCGTAGATACGCAGTATTTT
>TRBD1|TRBJ2-1|TRBV5-1|-
CASSSGQTNNEQFF
TGCGCCAGCAGCTCGGGACAGACAAACAATGAGCAGTTCTTC
>-|TRBJ2-1|TRBV21-1|-
CASTLNEFF
TGTGCCAGCACCCTAAACGAGTTCTTC
>TRBD2|TRBJ2-2|TRBV2|-
CASKLLSGTSGTGELFF
TGTGCCAGCAAGTTACTCAGCGGGACTAGCGGGACCGGGGAGCTGTTTTTT
>-|TRBJ2-2|TRBV2|-
CASSEWRATGELFF
TGTGCCAGCAGTGAATGGCGGGCCACCGGGGAGCTGTTTTTT
>-|TRBJ2-3|TRBV4-1|-
CASSRPDSGTQYF
TGCGCCAGCAGCCGCCCGGACAGCGGCACGCAGTATTTT
>-|TRBJ2-3|TRBV6-5|-
CASGGQGGDTQYF
TGTGCCAGCGGCGGACAGGGAGGGGATACGCAGTATTTT
>-|TRBJ2-2|TRBV7-8|-
CASSLGAGLATNTGELFF
TGTGCCAGCAGCTTAGGAGCGGGCCTTGCCACGAACACCGGGGAGCTGTTTTTT
>-|TRBJ1-3|TRBV19|-
CASSIGLFSGNTIYF
TGTGCCAGTAGTATAGGGCTGTTCTCTGGAAACACCATATATTTT
>-|TRBJ2-7|TRBV7-9|-
CASSRNHGYEQYF
TGTGCCAGCAGCCGAAACCACGGGTACGAGCAGTACTTC
>TRBD2|TRBJ2-3|TRBV19|-
CASSMGAGGTDTQYF
TGTGCCAGTAGTATGGGAGCGGGGGGAACAGATACGCAGTATTTT
>TRBD1|TRBJ1-2|TRBV6-2/TRBV6-3|few
CASSRRQGYGYTF
TGTGCCAGCAGCCGACGACAGGGCTATGGCTACACCTTC
>TRBD2|TRBJ2-7|TRBV7-2|-
CASSLVLAGGPGEQYF
TGTGCCAGCAGCTTAGTCCTAGCGGGGGGGCCGGGCGAGCAGTACTTC
>TRBD2|TRBJ2-3|TRBV2|-
CASSGTSGRDTQYF
TGTGCCAGTTCCGGGACTAGCGGTAGGGATACGCAGTATTTT
>TRBD2|TRBJ2-2|TRBV6-1|few
CASSELAGGTGELFF
TGTGCCAGCAGTGAACTAGCGGGGGGCACCGGGGAGCTGTTTTTT
>-|TRBJ2-1|TRBV3-1/TRBV3-2|-
CASSHSEGSYNEQFF
TGTGCCAGCAGCCATAGCGAAGGCTCCTACAATGAGCAGTTCTTC
>-|TRBJ1-4|TRBV7-9|-
CASSSREEEIEKLFF
TGTGCCAGCAGCTCAAGGGAGGAGGAGATTGAAAAACTGTTTTTT
>-|TRBJ2-3|TRBV5-8|few
CASSLVPGADTQYF
TGTGCCAGCAGCTTGGTACCAGGGGCAGATACGCAGTATTTT